Included here is one TCR beta chain sequence, with context. Its antigen is currently unknown. An immunoSEQ assay, version v3.0, was performed at survey level. A per-sample goal of roughly 40,000-55,000 T-cell genomes was targeted by sequencing. This table comes from immunoSEQ multiplex PCR, and its TCRdb copy is limited to in-frame clones, with some not included. The sample lists 15,000 to 20,000 clones, less than 85% occurring once. These data come from a study of long-term antiretroviral therapy in people with HIV. Study-wide results and limits: Post-treatment diversity went higher with ART but stayed below transplant donor controls. ART adherence, viral resistance and therapy changes were undocumented. Clonal expansions arising prior to ART prevailed in the repertoire at every time point.

V lost 5 bases, J lost 6 bases, and 7 bases stayed unmatched. This CDR3 region has 14 residues. The germline gives CDR1 SGHTS, CDR2 YDEGEE. The chain is built from TRBV5-8 and TRBJ1-1; 10 nucleotides align to TRBD1. The TCR sequence derives from a man aged 30 to 39 with HIV. The sequencing here drew on unsorted PBMCs, taken at the start of antiretroviral therapy. The CDR3: CASSFGTGVAEAFF. DNA of the CDR3: TGTGCCAGCAGTTTCGGGACAGGGGTCGCTGAAGCTTTCTTT.